Below, 29 T cell receptor beta chains from the same sample are listed, as sequenced in a study of response to subunit inactivated influenza vaccine. TCRdb redid the calling of the RT-PCR reads with MiXCR, one entry per CDR3 protein. Altogether some 800,000 distinct CDR3 sequences are present, approximately 22% being singletons, with the ten largest covering 10%. The sequenced sample was PBMCs from blood, obtained 4 to 6 days after vaccination. The source is a man aged 45-60 years who received an inactivated influenza vaccine.

This clonotype appeared a few times. This chain uses TRBV12-3 or TRBV12-4 with TRBJ2-3; possibly TRBD1 for D (6 bases). With 3 bases removed from V and 5 bases from J, the gap between germline ends came to 18 bases. The CDR3 has 16 amino acids. The CDR3 is CASSFGQGISLDTQYF. For the CDR3, the DNA is TGTGCCAGCAGTTTCGGGCAGGGGATTTCTTTAGATACGCAGTATTTT.

This clonotype was detected a few times. J is TRBJ2-1 and V is TRBV7-3; 10 bases are shared with TRBD2. The CDR3 has 19 amino acids. Germline CDR1 SGHTA, CDR2 FQGTGA. Germline trimming cut 2 bases from V and 0 bases from J; bases unmatched to any gene: 10. Here the CDR3 reads CASSLGVSGRLSSYNEQFF. The CDR3 DNA is TGTGCCAGCAGCTTAGGCGTTAGCGGGAGGTTAAGCTCCTACAATGAGCAGTTCTTC.

This chain connects TRBV20-1 to TRBJ1-6; 9 nucleotides align to TRBD1. Germline values: CDR1 DFQATT, CDR2 SNEGSKA (reference sequence). V lost 8 bases to trimming and J lost 10 bases; unmatched junction nucleotides: 9. The CDR3 runs to 13 residues. In DNA form, the CDR3 reads TGCAGTATTAACAGGGGGCATAGATCACCCCTCCACTTT. It is translated as CSINRGHRSPLHF.

The chain combines TRBV20-1 with TRBJ2-7; tentative D call: TRBD1 (5 bases). This CDR3 is 15 amino acids long. Germline V gene sequence: CDR1 DFQATT, CDR2 SNEGSKA (reference sequence). Trimming took off 2 bases at V and 3 bases at J, with 17 bases between the two ends. The CDR3 coding sequence is TGCAGTGCTAGACCGCAGGGAACCGTATTCTACGAGCAGTACTTC. Translated, it gives CSARPQGTVFYEQYF.

This clonotype appeared many times. The chain carries TRBV5-1 and TRBJ1-2; 8 nucleotides match TRBD1. The CDR3 is 14 amino acids. The germline CDR1 and CDR2 sequences are SGHRS and YFSETQ. Losses at the gene ends were 4 bases for V and 6 bases for J; bases not matched to a gene: 8. The CDR3 region has the DNA TGCGCCAGCAGCCGAAACGGACAGGGTCATGGCTACACCTTC. As protein: CASSRNGQGHGYTF.

The chain has TRBV4-3 and TRBJ2-2; D ambiguous. CDR1 is LGHNA, CDR2 YSLEER, per germline. CDR3 length: 15 residues. V lost 3 bases, J lost 0 bases, and 8 bases lay in between. The CDR3 DNA is TGCGCCAGCAGCCAGGGCCAGACGAACACCGGGGAGCTGTTTTTT. As protein: CASSQGQTNTGELFF.

The V and J genes are TRBV11-2 and TRBJ2-5, with 9 bases that match TRBD2. The trim removed 2 bases at V and 4 bases at J, leaving 17 bases unmatched. CDR1 is SGHAT, CDR2 FQNNGV, per germline. CDR3 length: 19 residues. The CDR3 reads CASSLNSGGPPERVETQYF. CDR3 coding DNA: TGTGCCAGCAGCTTAAATAGCGGGGGCCCCCCGGAGAGGGTAGAGACCCAGTACTTC.

The rearrangement links TRBV20-1 to TRBJ1-2; D is ambiguous. Trimming shortened V by 0 bases and J by 4 bases, and 9 bases separated the two germline ends. The V gene's germline CDR1 is DFQATT and CDR2 SNEGSKA (reference sequence). This CDR3 region has 13 residues. CDR3: CSARDNVGYGYTF. In nucleotides, the CDR3 is TGCAGTGCTAGAGATAACGTAGGCTATGGCTACACCTTC.

This clonotype has more than one count but fewer than ten. The CDR3 is CSAREDREETQYF. The CDR3 DNA sequence: TGCAGTGCTAGAGAAGACAGAGAAGAGACCCAGTACTTC. The V and J genes are TRBV20-1 and TRBJ2-5; tentatively, D is TRBD1 (5 bases). Germline loops: CDR1 DFQATT, CDR2 SNEGSKA (reference sequence). V was pared by 0 bases and J by 3 bases, with 8 bases between. This CDR3 is 13 amino acids long.

A remark on this clonotype: This may stem from a read error, because a much larger clone lies one nucleotide away. The chain is built from TRBV10-2 and TRBJ1-1; the D is unclear. Germline V lookup: CDR1 WSHSY, CDR2 SAAADI. This CDR3 region has 14 residues. Trimming cost V 0 bases and J 0 bases, with 5 bases left between them. The CDR3 here is CASSESRMNTEAFF. CDR3 DNA: TGCGCCAGCAGTGAGTCGAGGATGAACACTGAAGCTTTCTTT.

The chain is built from TRBV5-1 and TRBJ2-7; 14 bases map to TRBD2. The ends lost 0 bases at V and 2 bases at J; junction bases unmatched: 13. This CDR3 has 20 residues. Germline V gene lookup returns CDR1 SGHRS and CDR2 YFSETQ. CDR3 coding DNA: TGCGCCAGCAGCTTGGATCCCCGTCCCGGGACTAGCGGGGGACCCTACGAGCAGTACTTC. The encoded protein is CASSLDPRPGTSGGPYEQYF.

This sequence joins TRBV11-2 and TRBJ2-7; 9 nucleotides line up with TRBD2. Trimming cost V 5 bases and J 1 base; bases outside gene matches: 18. In germline, CDR1 is SGHAT, CDR2 FQNNGV. The length of the CDR3 is 19 residues. The CDR3 nucleotides read TGTGCCAGCAGCCTAAGGGACAGTCCTTTAGCGGGGGTTTCCTACGAGCAGTACTTC. Translation: CASSLRDSPLAGVSYEQYF.

In this sample, this clonotype turned up a few times. This rearrangement joins TRBV5-1 to TRBJ2-6, with TRBD2 matching over 7 bases. The CDR3 runs to 15 residues. V gave up 7 bases and J gave up 2 bases; unmatched junction bases: 6. The germline V gene has CDR1 SGHRS and CDR2 YFSETQ. CDR3 bases: TGCGCCAGCTATCTCGGGGGGACTGGGGCCAACGTCCTGACTTTC. As protein: CASYLGGTGANVLTF. Full variable domain (outside the CDR3, taken from reference TRBV5-1 and TRBJ2-6): KAGVTQTPRYLIKTRGQQVTLSCSPISGHRSVSWYQQTPGQGLQFLFEYFSETQRNKGNFPGRFSGRQFSNSRSEMNVSTLELGDSALYLCASYLGGTGANVLTFGAGSRLTVL.

This clonotype has more than one count but fewer than ten. V and J are TRBV25-1 and TRBJ2-5; D is possibly TRBD2 (7 bases). CDR3 length equals 14 residues. Germline V gene sequence: CDR1 MGHDK, CDR2 SYGVNS. Trimming took 0 bases from V and 4 from J, leaving 9 bases between them. CDR3 sequence (DNA): TGTGCCAGCAGTGAATATAGGGGGGGAGAGACCCAGTACTTC. Its translation is CASSEYRGGETQYF.

V gene TRBV20-1 combines with J gene TRBJ1-1, with D unclear. Trimming cost V 6 bases and J 1 base, with 15 bases left between them. Germline lookup yields CDR1 DFQATT and CDR2 SNEGSKA (reference sequence). The CDR3 is 14 residues long. The CDR3 sequence: CSAHLPPGNTEAFF. For the CDR3, the DNA is TGCAGTGCCCATTTGCCCCCGGGGAACACTGAAGCTTTCTTT.

This clonotype was detected a few times. The chain joins TRBV10-3 to TRBJ2-3; 8 bases match TRBD2. J was trimmed by 6 bases and V by 0 bases; bases with no gene match: 8. The CDR3 is 16 amino acids. The germline V gene encodes CDR1 ENHRY and CDR2 SYGVKD. The CDR3, as DNA: TGTGCCATCAGTGAGTCCGGCGGGAGGTTTGTTGATACGCAGTATTTT. Translated, it gives CAISESGGRFVDTQYF.

The chain has TRBV5-1 and TRBJ2-1, with TRBD2 matching 7 bases. Trimming took 7 bases from V and 7 from J; bases not matched to a gene: 5. The V gene's germline CDR1 is SGHRS and CDR2 YFSETQ. This CDR3 has 12 amino acids. The CDR3 DNA follows: TGCGCCAGCGTCCTTAGCGGGAATGAGCAGTTCTTC. This encodes CASVLSGNEQFF. Variable domain in full (rest from reference TRBV5-1 and TRBJ2-1): KAGVTQTPRYLIKTRGQQVTLSCSPISGHRSVSWYQQTPGQGLQFLFEYFSETQRNKGNFPGRFSGRQFSNSRSEMNVSTLELGDSALYLCASVLSGNEQFFGPGTRLTVL.

The chain links TRBV4-1 to TRBJ1-3; D is unresolved. This CDR3 comprises 15 residues. Trimming removed 1 base from V and 0 bases from J, with 7 bases in between. Germline values: CDR1 MGHRA, CDR2 YSYEKL. For the CDR3, the DNA is TGCGCCAGCAGCCAAGTTGGGAACTCTGGAAACACCATATATTTT. It codes for CASSQVGNSGNTIYF.

This clonotype was seen only a few times. The chain recombines TRBV6-5 with TRBJ1-2; 8 positions agree with TRBD1. With V trimmed by 4 bases and J by 7 bases, 8 bases remained unmatched. Germline lookup yields CDR1 MNHEY and CDR2 SVGAGI. The CDR3 is made up of 14 amino acids. The CDR3 loop reads CASSLSQGASGYTF. The CDR3 bases are TGTGCCAGCAGTTTATCCCAGGGGGCGAGTGGCTACACCTTC.

This chain joins TRBV28 and TRBJ2-2; a weak D match, TRBD1 (6 bases). This CDR3 spans 15 amino acids. CDR1 is MDHEN, CDR2 SYDVKM, per germline. With 7 bases removed from V and 8 bases from J, the gap between germline ends came to 20 bases. The CDR3 here is CASTFLRGQVGELFF. In DNA form, the CDR3 reads TGTGCCAGCACCTTCCTCAGGGGACAAGTGGGGGAGCTGTTTTTT.

The chain uses TRBV7-6 and TRBJ2-3, with 12 bases fitting TRBD2. Germline V gives CDR1 SGHVS, CDR2 FNYEAQ. The CDR3 totals 15 residues. The V and J ends lost 2 bases and 6 bases, in that order; junction bases with no gene match: 3. The CDR3 coding sequence is TGTGCCAGCAGCTTACTAGCGGGAGGGGAGGATACGCAGTATTTT. This gives the protein CASSLLAGGEDTQYF.

The rearrangement joins TRBV15 to TRBJ2-5; 7 nucleotides match TRBD2. The CDR3 extends over 15 amino acids. Trimming at V came to 0 bases and at J to 5 bases, leaving 6 bases not matched to a gene. CDR1 and CDR2 from the germline V gene are LNHNV and YYDKDF (reference sequence). CDR3 region: CATSREGGDLETQYF. The DNA for the CDR3 is TGTGCCACCAGCAGAGAGGGGGGGGACCTGGAGACCCAGTACTTC.

The chain's CDR3 is CASSQRRFADTQYF. As DNA, the CDR3 is TGTGCCAGCAGCCAAAGGCGTTTCGCAGATACGCAGTATTTT. The rearrangement joins TRBV14 to TRBJ2-3, with no clear D. Germline CDR1 and CDR2: SGHDN and FVKESK. CDR3 length equals 14 residues. The V and J ends lost 2 bases and 4 bases respectively, with 10 bases between them.

V usage is TRBV27 and J usage is TRBJ2-3, with TRBD2 identical over 16 bases. The germline gives CDR1 MNHEY, CDR2 SMNVEV (reference sequence). V lost 6 bases and J lost 4; bases outside the gene matches: 16. CDR3 length: 20 amino acids. DNA of the CDR3: TGTGCCAGCAGACCCCCGGGACTAGCGGGAGGGACTATCCCCCCAGATACGCAGTATTTT. Its translation: CASRPPGLAGGTIPPDTQYF.

The chain employs TRBV12-3 or TRBV12-4 and TRBJ1-1, with D possibly TRBD1 on 5 matching bases. V was trimmed by 7 bases and J by 2 bases, leaving 11 bases between them. The CDR3 consists of 13 residues. The CDR3 protein is CASTPGANTEAFF. As DNA, the CDR3 is TGTGCCAGCACCCCCGGGGCCAACACTGAAGCTTTCTTT.

The J gene is TRBJ2-5, the V gene TRBV6-2 or TRBV6-3; 10 bases are shared with TRBD2. Germline V CDR1 and CDR2: MNHEY, SVGEGT. J gave up 4 bases and V 5 bases, and 19 bases lay outside the gene matches. This CDR3 comprises 19 residues. The CDR3 region has the DNA TGTGCCAGCAGTACCGAGTGGGCTAGCGGGAGTACTATGCTAGAGACCCAGTACTTC. This codes for CASSTEWASGSTMLETQYF.

V usage is TRBV6-2 or TRBV6-3 and J usage is TRBJ1-6, with D hard to call. The CDR3 sequence is 14 residues long. V gave up 2 bases and J gave up 7 bases, with 9 bases separating them. Germline CDR1 MNHEY, CDR2 SVGEGT. CDR3 DNA: TGTGCCAGCAGTTACAGAGGAAAAAATTCACCCCTCCACTTT. Its translation is CASSYRGKNSPLHF.

This clonotype was recorded a few times. The chain combines TRBV20-1 with TRBJ1-1; 8 bases fit TRBD1. The germline gives CDR1 DFQATT, CDR2 SNEGSKA (reference sequence). There are 12 residues in the CDR3. The V gene end was trimmed by 6 bases and the J gene end by 3 bases; junction bases not matched to a gene: 3. The CDR3 DNA sequence: TGCAGTGCCGCGACAGGGGACACTGAAGCTTTCTTT. Translating it yields CSAATGDTEAFF.

This clonotype appeared a few times. The V and J genes are TRBV5-1 and TRBJ2-3; a weak D match, TRBD2 (6 bases). CDR1 and CDR2 (germline): SGHRS, YFSETQ. Deletions cut 4 bases from V and 0 bases from J, with 12 bases between. The CDR3 loop spans 15 amino acids. CDR3 loop: CASSPQAGSTDTQYF. The CDR3 DNA sequence: TGCGCCAGCAGCCCCCAGGCGGGGAGCACAGATACGCAGTATTTT.